This passage covers 13 T cell receptor beta chains from one sample sequenced in a study of tumor-infiltrating lymphocytes in primary liver carcinoma. A primer matching the constant region was used to make TCR beta cDNA from approximately 0.45 ug of total RNA. The TCR beta library was amplified through three nested multiplex PCR rounds in a modified ARM-PCR procedure. Use of TRBV1-TRBV30 forward primers with a C-beta reverse primer characterized the first two PCR rounds, which lasted 10 cycles each. In TCRdb, the multiplex PCR reads were re-called with MiXCR into one record per CDR3 protein. The sample consists of about 350,000 distinct CDR3 sequences, roughly two thirds of them appearing once. Unsorted whole blood yielded the blood RNA, and germline DNA was also extracted. Material for sequencing was peripheral blood. These receptors came from a man between 40 and 49 years old with primary liver carcinoma and hepatitis B virus infection.

Concerning this clonotype: A clone one base away is much larger, so this may be a read error. Because the CDR3 is missing its conserved closing phenylalanine or tryptophan, this is likely a read error. The chain uses TRBV6-1 and TRBJ2-3; D might be TRBD1 (6 bases). Germline V gives CDR1 MNHNS, CDR2 SASEGT. The CDR3 is made up of 15 amino acids. The V end was cut by 4 bases, the J end by 5 bases, with 16 bases between. CDR3 in amino acids: CASSADSRRRDTQYY. The CDR3 nucleotides read TGTGCCAGCAGTGCGGACAGCCGCCGAAGAGATACGCAGTATTAT.

With respect to this clonotype: An end of the junction does not agree with germline; a read error may underlie this. The rearrangement joins TRBV4-2 to TRBJ1-5; 7 bases match TRBD1. The CDR3 consists of 15 residues. Looked up from germline, CDR1 is LGHNA and CDR2 is YNFKEQ. The CDR3 DNA reads as TGTGACAGCAGCCAAGAGGGACAGCTTAATGAGCCCCAGCATTTT. Protein sequence: CDSSQEGQLNEPQHF.

Remarks on this clonotype: Being one base from a much bigger clone, this may be a read error. The gene calls are TRBV6-5 and TRBJ1-5; D remains ambiguous. CDR1 MNHEY and CDR2 SVGAGI come from the germline V gene. Trimming pared 4 bases from V and 5 bases from J, leaving 12 bases between. The CDR3 is 14 residues long. The CDR3 DNA sequence: TGTGCCAGCAGTTTCCGGAACAGCCATCAGCCCCAGCATTTT. Amino acids: CASSFRNSHQPQHF.

In this sample, this clonotype turned up a few times. This may stem from a read error, because a much larger clone lies one nucleotide away. V and J are TRBV6-5 and TRBJ2-3, with 10 bases aligning to TRBD2. V shed 5 bases and J 5 bases; nucleotides not matched to a gene: 7. CDR1 is MNHEY and CDR2 is SVGAGI in the germline V gene. The CDR3 is made up of 15 amino acids. The CDR3 DNA follows: TGTGCCAGCAGTGCTAGCGGGAGACGGATAGATACGCAGTATTTT. It codes for CASSASGRRIDTQYF.

This clonotype was detected many times. V is TRBV6-2 or TRBV6-3 and J is TRBJ2-7, with D maybe TRBD1 (6 bases). V was shortened by 0 bases and J by 3 bases, with 12 bases between the two germline ends. CDR3 length: 15 amino acids. CDR1 and CDR2 from the germline V gene are MNHEY and SVGEGT. The CDR3 sequence is CASSYSVQGYYEQYF. CDR3 DNA: TGTGCCAGCAGTTACTCGGTACAGGGCTACTACGAGCAGTACTTC.

A note on this clonotype: No conserved phenylalanine or tryptophan ends this CDR3, so it is likely a read error. This chain links TRBV28 with TRBJ2-5; TRBD2 aligns across 8 bases. After removal of 6 bases from V and 5 bases from J, the junction contained 14 bases not matched to a gene. The length of the CDR3 is 16 residues. CDR1 is MDHEN, CDR2 SYDVKM, per germline. The CDR3 DNA reads TGTGCCAGCAGCCCGTCTATAGCGGGGCTGGGGGAGACCCAGTACCTC. Translation: CASSPSIAGLGETQYL.

The rearrangement uses TRBV28 and TRBJ2-7; D uncertain. Germline V gives CDR1 MDHEN, CDR2 SYDVKM. The CDR3 consists of 14 residues. V was pared by 7 bases and J by 6 bases, with 19 bases between. CDR3 sequence reads: CASNSPVSPFEQYF. As DNA, the CDR3 is TGTGCCAGCAATTCCCCCGTTAGTCCCTTCGAGCAGTACTTC.

This CDR3 reads CASSAPGTVNTEAFF. The CDR3 DNA reads TGTGCCAGCAGTGCCCCCGGGACAGTGAACACTGAAGCTTTCTTT. The chain combines TRBV12-3 or TRBV12-4 with TRBJ1-1; 7 nucleotides match TRBD1. The CDR3 runs to 15 residues. Unmatched junction bases numbered 6, after V lost 5 bases and J lost 0 bases.

The sample holds many counts of this clonotype. The chain joins TRBV11-2 to TRBJ2-2; possibly TRBD1 for D (5 bases). From germline, CDR1 is SGHAT and CDR2 FQNNGV. The CDR3 spans 13 residues. The germline V and J ends were trimmed by 1 base and 7 bases, with 7 bases remaining between them. The DNA for the CDR3 is TGTGCCAGCAGCTTAGTCCAGGGCGGGGAGCTGTTTTTT. Amino acids: CASSLVQGGELFF. Variable domain in full (rest from reference TRBV11-2 and TRBJ2-2): EAGVAQSPRYKIIEKRQSVAFWCNPISGHATLYWYQQILGQGPKLLIQFQNNGVVDDSQLPKDRFSAERLKGVDSTLKIQPAKLEDSAVYLCASSLVQGGELFFGEGSRLTVL.

In this sample, this clonotype turned up many times. This chain uses TRBV10-3 with TRBJ2-3; D is unresolved. Per germline, CDR1 ENHRY and CDR2 SYGVKD. The CDR3 contains 13 residues. Trimming pared 3 bases from V and 2 bases from J, leaving 6 bases between. The CDR3 spells CAISERVTDTQYF. The CDR3, as DNA: TGTGCCATCAGTGAAAGGGTCACAGATACGCAGTATTTT.

This clonotype was seen only a few times. The junction departs from germline at one end; a sequencing error may be responsible. The rearrangement links TRBV6-2 or TRBV6-3 to TRBJ2-7, with TRBD1 as a possible D gene (6 bases). The CDR3 is 13 amino acids. Per the germline V gene, CDR1 is MNHEY and CDR2 is SVGEGT. The CDR3 sequence is CASSPGQLYEKYF. The CDR3 bases are TGTGCCAGCAGCCCTGGACAGCTCTACGAGAAGTACTTC.

Concerning this clonotype itself: This may arise from a read error, as a much more abundant clone is one base away. The conserved closing phenylalanine or tryptophan is absent in this CDR3, likely reflecting a read error. The genes are TRBV6-5 and TRBJ2-7; TRBD1 agrees at 9 bases. This CDR3 comprises 15 residues. Germline V CDR1 and CDR2: MNHEY, SVGAGI. With 6 bases clipped from V and 4 bases from J, the junction kept 10 bases outside the gene matches. This CDR3 reads CASRETGTGPYEQYL. DNA of the CDR3: TGTGCCAGCAGGGAAACCGGGACAGGGCCTTACGAGCAGTACCTC.

CDR3 protein: CSVDVIKNIQYF. As DNA, the CDR3 is TGCAGCGTTGATGTAATCAAAAACATTCAGTACTTC. The rearrangement links TRBV29-1 to TRBJ2-4; D unclear. The CDR3 covers 12 residues. Trimming left V 3 bases short and J 3 bases short, with 6 bases between. In germline, CDR1 is SQVTM, CDR2 ANQGSEA.